The 27 T cell receptor beta chains reported below all come from one sample, sequenced in a study of molecular identifiers for immune sequencing clone quantification. In TCRdb, the PCR reads were re-called with MiXCR into one record per CDR3 protein. This sample has just under 650,000 distinct CDR3 sequences, with nearly 20% found just once. Sequenced sample: naive CD8+ T cells from blood, with Jurkat cell RNA spiked in. Sample subset: FACS-sorted CD8+CD4-CCR7+CD45RA+ naive T cells. Receptors were obtained from a human donor in good health. Some libraries in this study had Jurkat cell RNA spiked in.

Of note for this clonotype: One end of the junction does not line up with germline, which may come from a read error. The chain recombines TRBV4-3 with TRBJ1-3, with D hard to call. Germline CDR1 and CDR2: LGHNA and YSLEER. This CDR3 has 17 amino acids. The CDR3: CASSQERYKGSGNIIYF. The CDR3 bases are TGCGCCAGCAGCCAAGAGCGGTACAAGGGCTCTGGAAACATCATATATTTT.

Comment on this clonotype: This could be a read error, since a much larger clone is one nucleotide away. This chain links TRBV27 with TRBJ2-7; the match to TRBD2 covers 9 bases. The CDR3 covers 16 residues. The J segment lost 3 bases and the V segment lost 6 bases, leaving 12 bases of the junction unmatched. Germline CDR1 and CDR2: MNHEY and SMNVEV (reference sequence). CDR3 region: CASRTMRGGRNYEQYF. The CDR3 nucleotides read TGTGCCAGCAGGACGATGCGGGGGGGGCGCAACTACGAGCAGTACTTC.

With respect to this clonotype: A single base separates this from a much larger clone, so it may be a read error. The V call is TRBV20-1, the J call TRBJ1-1; D is uncertain. Germline lookup yields CDR1 DFQATT and CDR2 SNEGSKA (reference sequence). The CDR3 has 13 amino acids. CDR3 sequence reads: CSATETENTGAFF. CDR3 nucleotide sequence: TGCAGTGCTACAGAAACAGAGAACACTGGAGCTTTCTTT.

A few counts support this clonotype. This chain uses TRBV5-5 with TRBJ1-4, with 7 bases identical to TRBD1. The CDR3 runs 13 residues. The germline gives CDR1 SGHKS, CDR2 YYEKEE (reference sequence). The V and J ends lost 5 bases and 8 bases, in that order; junction bases with no gene match: 6. The CDR3 DNA follows: TGTGCCAGCAGACGACAGGGAGACGAAAAACTGTTTTTT. Translation: CASRRQGDEKLFF.

This clonotype was detected only a few times. The chain recombines TRBV4-1 with TRBJ1-1; 7 nucleotides agree with TRBD1. The CDR3 sequence is 14 residues long. V shed 4 bases and J 3 bases; nucleotides not matched to a gene: 5. Germline V gene sequence: CDR1 MGHRA, CDR2 YSYEKL. CDR3 nucleotides: TGCGCCAGCAGCCCAGGACAGGTTGACACTGAAGCTTTCTTT. Encoded protein: CASSPGQVDTEAFF.

In its sample, this clonotype was seen many times. The chain carries TRBV4-3 and TRBJ2-5; 9 bases map to TRBD2. After removal of 0 bases from V and 1 base from J, the junction contained 3 bases not matched to a gene. Germline V gene data show CDR1 as LGHNA and CDR2 as YSLEER. The CDR3 totals 16 residues. CDR3 coding DNA: TGCGCCAGCAGCCAAGACGCTAGCGGGGTCCAAGAGACCCAGTACTTC. Translating it yields CASSQDASGVQETQYF.

This clonotype was detected many times. The rearrangement joins TRBV6-2 or TRBV6-3 to TRBJ2-7; possible D gene TRBD1, 5 bases. The CDR3 runs 16 residues. Germline V CDR1 and CDR2: MNHEY, SVGEGT. Trimming took 4 bases from V and 3 from J, leaving 19 bases between them. Here the CDR3 DNA reads TGTGCCAGCAGTTCGGAGCCCCGGACAAAGAGCTACGAGCAGTACTTC. This translates into CASSSEPRTKSYEQYF.

This clonotype was picked up many times. V usage is TRBV19 and J usage is TRBJ1-1; D not certain. The germline CDR1 and CDR2 sequences are LNHDA and SQIVND (reference sequence). Trimming pared 3 bases from V and 0 bases from J, leaving 5 bases between. The CDR3 loop spans 13 amino acids. CDR3 coding DNA: TGTGCCAGTAGTATGAGTTTGAACACTGAAGCTTTCTTT. This encodes CASSMSLNTEAFF.

This clonotype was recorded many times. The chain links TRBV7-2 to TRBJ2-6, with 7 bases lining up with TRBD2. CDR3 length: 19 residues. The V gene's germline CDR1 is SGHTA and CDR2 FQGNSA. J was trimmed by 0 bases and V by 1 base; bases with no gene match: 9. DNA for the CDR3: TGTGCCAGCAGCTTAGGTGCAGCCGGCGGGGGCTCTGGGGCCAACGTCCTGACTTTC. This codes for CASSLGAAGGGSGANVLTF.

This clonotype was counted a few times. The chain couples TRBV6-6 to TRBJ2-7; D might be TRBD1 (5 bases). V gave up 9 bases and J gave up 0 bases, with 9 bases separating them. This CDR3 has 12 amino acids. Germline V lookup: CDR1 MNHNY, CDR2 SVGAGI (reference sequence). The CDR3 nucleotides are TGTGCCAGTGCAGACAGCTCCTACGAGCAGTACTTC. It encodes CASADSSYEQYF.

This clonotype showed up many times. The chain uses TRBV19 and TRBJ2-3; D might be TRBD1 (5 bases). The CDR3 totals 16 residues. The V end was cut by 3 bases, the J end by 0 bases, with 13 bases between. CDR1 and CDR2 (germline): LNHDA, SQIVND (reference sequence). The CDR3 loop reads CASSISRESSTDTQYF. DNA of the CDR3: TGTGCCAGTAGTATCTCCAGGGAATCAAGCACAGATACGCAGTATTTT.

About this clonotype: This clone may be a read error of a much larger clone one base away. The chain has TRBV20-1 and TRBJ2-4; weak D call: TRBD2 (5 bases). Looked up from germline, CDR1 is DFQATT and CDR2 is SNEGSKA (reference sequence). The CDR3 runs to 13 residues. V was pared by 0 bases and J by 6 bases, with 9 bases between. The CDR3 loop reads CSAREPAGNIQYF. In DNA, the CDR3 is TGCAGTGCTAGAGAACCCGCGGGAAACATTCAGTACTTC.

This clonotype was seen a handful of times. The V call is TRBV7-3, the J call TRBJ2-1; a possible D gene is TRBD1 (6 bases). The CDR3 loop spans 15 amino acids. The V end lost 4 bases, the J end lost 5 bases, and 15 bases lay between the germline ends. The V gene's germline CDR1 is SGHTA and CDR2 FQGTGA. The CDR3 sequence: CASSSHRASDNEQFF. The CDR3 bases are TGTGCCAGCAGCTCCCACAGGGCTTCGGACAATGAGCAGTTCTTC.

This clonotype was detected many times. The J gene is TRBJ1-5, the V gene TRBV6-5, with TRBD1 identical over 8 bases. Germline-derived CDR1 and CDR2 are MNHEY and SVGAGI. The ends lost 7 bases at V and 5 bases at J; junction bases unmatched: 7. This CDR3 contains 14 residues. Here the CDR3 DNA reads TGTGCCAGCAAACGACAGGGGTTCGATCAGCCCCAGCATTTT. This codes for CASKRQGFDQPQHF.

This clonotype was counted only a few times. The chain couples TRBV2 to TRBJ2-6; D might be TRBD1 (5 bases). Trimming left V 6 bases short and J 1 base short, with 16 bases between. From germline, CDR1 is SNHLY and CDR2 FYNNEI. CDR3 length: 17 residues. The CDR3 here is CASRETVTESGANVLTF. The CDR3 bases are TGTGCCAGCAGGGAGACAGTAACAGAATCTGGGGCCAACGTCCTGACTTTC.

This clonotype has at least ten counts. Its ends do not fully match the called genes, so a read error is possible. The gene calls are TRBV29-1 and TRBJ1-1; 10 bases match TRBD1. Germline loops: CDR1 SQVTM, CDR2 ANQGSEA. The length of the CDR3 is 15 residues. DNA of the CDR3: TGCAGCGTCGAAGACAGGGGGCGGAGGAACACTGAAGCTTTCTTT. Translating gives CSVEDRGRRNTEAFF.

Concerning this clonotype: A single base separates this from a much larger clone, so it may be a read error. V and J are TRBV14 and TRBJ2-7; D might be TRBD2 (6 bases). Between the trimmed V and J ends, which lost 1 base and 4 bases, there was a span of 17 bases. CDR1 and CDR2 from the germline V gene are SGHDN and FVKESK. The CDR3 has 16 residues. In nucleotides, the CDR3 is TGTGCCAGCAGCCAAGCATCAGGCCCGACTAGTTACGAGCAGTACTTC. Amino acids: CASSQASGPTSYEQYF.

This clonotype was counted at least ten times. CDR3 nucleotides: TGTGCCAGCAGTCCCCGAGGGATCGAGCAGTACTTC. Encoded protein: CASSPRGIEQYF. The chain combines TRBV12-3 or TRBV12-4 with TRBJ2-7, with D tentatively TRBD2 (5 bases). The CDR3 runs to 12 residues. Trimming left V 5 bases short and J 6 bases short, with 11 bases between.

This clonotype has a handful of counts. At one boundary the junction diverges from the germline segment, which might be a read error. The chain is built from TRBV6-6 and TRBJ2-2; TRBD2 is a possible D gene (6 bases). The CDR3 loop spans 17 amino acids. Germline V gene lookup returns CDR1 MNHNY and CDR2 SVGAGI (reference sequence). The CDR3 nucleotides read TGTGCCAGCAGTCACAAATGGGACTTCTCAAACACCGGGGAGCTGTTCTTT. Translated: CASSHKWDFSNTGELFF.

This clonotype showed up many times. This chain uses TRBV9 with TRBJ2-1; D remains unclear. V lost 3 bases to trimming and J lost 5 bases, with 3 bases between them. Germline V gives CDR1 SGDLS, CDR2 YYNGEE. The CDR3 extends over 11 amino acids. This CDR3 is CASSANNEQFF. CDR3 nucleotide sequence: TGTGCCAGCAGCGCGAACAATGAGCAGTTCTTC.

This clonotype came up many times. The chain employs TRBV7-9 and TRBJ2-3; D call uncertain. Germline CDR1 reads SEHNR; CDR2 reads FQNEAQ (reference sequence). The CDR3 runs to 13 residues. Deletions cut 5 bases from V and 6 bases from J, with 12 bases between. CDR3 DNA sequence: TGTGCCAGCAGCCCCCAAACCCGTGATACGCAGTATTTT. Its protein product is CASSPQTRDTQYF. Complete variable domain (other parts from reference TRBV7-9 and TRBJ2-3): DTGVSQNPRHKITKRGQNVTFRCDPISEHNRLYWYRQTLGQGPEFLTYFQNEAQLEKSRLLSDRFSAERPKGSFSTLEIQRTEQGDSAMYLCASSPQTRDTQYFGPGTRLTVL.

This clonotype was counted many times. The CDR3 loop reads CSAEGETQYF. The CDR3 DNA reads as TGCAGCGCTGAGGGAGAGACCCAGTACTTC. The chain carries TRBV29-1 and TRBJ2-5; weak D call: TRBD2 (5 bases). Germline V gene lookup returns CDR1 SQVTM and CDR2 ANQGSEA. The CDR3 contains 10 residues. The ends were cut back, 7 bases at V and 4 bases at J, with 7 bases in the middle.

This clonotype was observed many times. The rearrangement joins TRBV19 to TRBJ1-5, with a weak D call TRBD1 (5 bases). The germline CDR1 and CDR2 sequences are LNHDA and SQIVND (reference sequence). This CDR3 region has 14 residues. Trimming removed 3 bases at V and 5 bases at J, with 11 bases between. CDR3: CASSMLQGYQPQHF. In DNA, the CDR3 is TGTGCCAGTAGTATGTTGCAGGGCTATCAGCCCCAGCATTTT.

To note about this clonotype: This may come from a read error, since a much larger clone is one base off. The chain recombines TRBV28 with TRBJ1-5; no firm D call. This CDR3 is 12 amino acids long. Germline V gene lookup returns CDR1 MDHEN and CDR2 SYDVKM. V was clipped by 6 bases and J by 5 bases, with 8 bases between them. CDR3 residues: CASSPYYQPQHF. The CDR3 DNA sequence: TGTGCCAGCAGCCCCTATTATCAGCCCCAGCATTTT.

The V gene is TRBV7-2, the J gene TRBJ2-1; D not resolved. The ends were cut back, 8 bases at V and 0 bases at J, with 14 bases in the middle. Germline values: CDR1 SGHTA, CDR2 FQGNSA. This CDR3 region has 15 residues. In DNA, the CDR3 is TGTGCCAGCGGCCTAGAATGGCTCTCCTACAATGAGCAGTTCTTC. Its translation: CASGLEWLSYNEQFF.

Turning to this clonotype: It may be a read error: a sequence one base away is much more abundant. Since no conserved phenylalanine or tryptophan closes the CDR3, a read error is the likely cause. The genes are TRBV20-1 and TRBJ2-7; TRBD1 might be the D (6 bases). The germline V and J ends were trimmed by 3 bases and 3 bases, with 21 bases remaining between them. The germline gives CDR1 DFQATT, CDR2 SNEGSKA (reference sequence). There are 16 residues in the CDR3. The CDR3 DNA follows: TGCAGTGCTAGTCCTATGGCCGGGACAACCAACTACGAGCAGTACATC. It yields the protein CSASPMAGTTNYEQYI.

This clonotype has at least ten counts. This chain uses TRBV7-2 with TRBJ2-1, with 8 bases aligning to TRBD2. This CDR3 contains 16 residues. CDR1 is SGHTA, CDR2 FQGNSA, per germline. With 0 bases clipped from V and 6 bases from J, the junction kept 7 bases outside the gene matches. CDR3 DNA sequence: TGTGCCAGCAGCTTAGCTCCGACTAGCGTATCCAATGAGCAGTTCTTC. It is translated as CASSLAPTSVSNEQFF.